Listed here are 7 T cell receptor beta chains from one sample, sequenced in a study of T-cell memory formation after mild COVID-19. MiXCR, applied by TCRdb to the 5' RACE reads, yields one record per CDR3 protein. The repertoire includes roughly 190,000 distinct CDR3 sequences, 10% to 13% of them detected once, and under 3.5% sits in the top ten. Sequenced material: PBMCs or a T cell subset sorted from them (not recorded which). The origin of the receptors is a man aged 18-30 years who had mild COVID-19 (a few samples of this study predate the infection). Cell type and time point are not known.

CDR3 residues: CASSYRGSDTEAFF. The CDR3, as DNA: TGTGCCAGCAGCTACAGGGGATCGGACACTGAAGCTTTCTTT. The chain is built from TRBV7-9 and TRBJ1-1, with 7 positions matching TRBD1. V lost 4 bases and J lost 3; bases outside the gene matches: 5. The length of the CDR3 is 14 residues. The germline V gene has CDR1 SEHNR and CDR2 FQNEAQ (reference sequence).

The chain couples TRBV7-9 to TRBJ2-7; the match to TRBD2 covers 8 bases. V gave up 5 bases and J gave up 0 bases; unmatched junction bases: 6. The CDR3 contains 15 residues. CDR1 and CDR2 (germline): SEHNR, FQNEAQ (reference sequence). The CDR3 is CASSHSGGSSYEQYF. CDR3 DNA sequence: TGTGCCAGCAGCCACAGCGGGGGAAGCTCCTACGAGCAGTACTTC.

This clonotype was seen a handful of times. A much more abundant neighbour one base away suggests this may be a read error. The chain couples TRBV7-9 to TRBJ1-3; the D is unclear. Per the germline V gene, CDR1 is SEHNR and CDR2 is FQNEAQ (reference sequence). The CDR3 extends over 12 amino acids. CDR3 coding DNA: TGTGCCGGCAGCTTCGATGGGAACACCATATATTTT. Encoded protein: CAGSFDGNTIYF.

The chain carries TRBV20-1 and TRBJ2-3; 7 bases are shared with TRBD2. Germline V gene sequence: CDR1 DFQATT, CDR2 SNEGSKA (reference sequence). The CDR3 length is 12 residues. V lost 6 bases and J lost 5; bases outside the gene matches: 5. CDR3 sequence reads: CSAGWGGDTQYF. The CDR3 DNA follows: TGCAGTGCAGGGTGGGGGGGAGATACGCAGTATTTT.

This CDR3 is CASSYQGTGGTEAFF. CDR3 nucleotide sequence: TGTGCCAGCAGCTATCAGGGAACGGGGGGTACTGAAGCTTTCTTT. The gene calls are TRBV7-3 and TRBJ1-1; D is possibly TRBD1 (5 bases). The CDR3 has 15 amino acids. The germline V and J ends were trimmed by 4 bases and 5 bases, with 17 bases remaining between them. Looked up from germline, CDR1 is SGHTA and CDR2 is FQGTGA.

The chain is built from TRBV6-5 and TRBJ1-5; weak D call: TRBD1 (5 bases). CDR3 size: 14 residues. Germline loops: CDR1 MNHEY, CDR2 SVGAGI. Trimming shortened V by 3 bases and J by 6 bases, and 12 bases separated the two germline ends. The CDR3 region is CASSYLQGIQPQHF. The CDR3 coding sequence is TGTGCCAGCAGTTATCTCCAGGGAATTCAGCCCCAGCATTTT.

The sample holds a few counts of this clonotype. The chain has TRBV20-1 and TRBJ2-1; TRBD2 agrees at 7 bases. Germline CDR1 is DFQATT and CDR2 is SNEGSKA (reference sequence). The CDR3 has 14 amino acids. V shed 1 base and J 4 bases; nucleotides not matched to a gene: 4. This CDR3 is CSARVRGVYNEQFF. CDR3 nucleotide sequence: TGCAGTGCTAGAGTTCGGGGGGTTTACAATGAGCAGTTCTTC.